One sample yielded the 10 T cell receptor beta chains listed below, sequenced in a study of technical replicates of blood from a few donors. Here immunoSEQ multiplex PCR was the method, and the copy in TCRdb shows in-frame clones only, minus some. This sample has around 58,000 clones; around 90% occur once, and the top ten carry 5% to 5.5%. Sequenced: PBMCs. These TCRs come from a human donor in good health. Some clones in this sample may be carry-over from other donors' samples.

The rearrangement joins TRBV15 to TRBJ1-4; 7 nucleotides align to TRBD1. This CDR3 has 15 residues. CDR1 and CDR2 (germline): LNHNV, YYDKDF (reference sequence). J gave up 3 bases and V 1 base, and 2 bases lay outside the gene matches. The CDR3 nucleotides read TGTGCCACCAGCAGAGGGGGGACAGCTAATGAAAAACTGTTTTTT. Its translation is CATSRGGTANEKLFF.

This clone was seen more than once but under ten times. This sequence joins TRBV11-2 and TRBJ2-3, with D maybe TRBD2 (6 bases). CDR1 SGHAT and CDR2 FQNNGV come from the germline V gene. This CDR3 is built from 15 residues. V was trimmed by 2 bases and J by 3 bases, leaving 12 bases between them. The CDR3 loop is CASSLWGGITDTQYF. CDR3 nucleotides: TGTGCCAGCAGCTTATGGGGCGGGATAACAGATACGCAGTATTTT.

J is TRBJ2-7 and V is TRBV4-1, with D possibly being TRBD1 (5 bases). Trimming stripped 1 base from V and 1 base from J, with 14 bases between. The length of the CDR3 is 16 residues. Germline V CDR1 and CDR2: MGHRA, YSYEKL. The CDR3 region has the DNA TGCGCCAGCAGCCAAGCGGAGCAGGGTGGTTCCTACGAGCAGTACTTC. This encodes CASSQAEQGGSYEQYF.

The chain employs TRBV18 and TRBJ2-1; 13 bases fit TRBD2. This CDR3 is built from 15 residues. In germline, CDR1 is KGHSH, CDR2 LQKENI. After removal of 7 bases from V and 8 bases from J, the junction contained 8 bases not matched to a gene. The CDR3 region is CASFMTSGRTYEQFF. CDR3 coding DNA: TGTGCCAGCTTCATGACTAGCGGGAGGACGTATGAGCAGTTCTTC.

The chain has TRBV2 and TRBJ1-1; 7 nucleotides line up with TRBD1. J gave up 1 base and V 7 bases, and 9 bases lay outside the gene matches. The germline V gene has CDR1 SNHLY and CDR2 FYNNEI. CDR3 size: 15 residues. CDR3 sequence: CASNPGQAQNTEAFF. CDR3 coding DNA: TGTGCCAGCAACCCCGGACAGGCACAGAACACTGAAGCTTTCTTT.

The chain combines TRBV4-3 with TRBJ2-7; TRBD2 agrees at 7 bases. The CDR3 is 15 amino acids. Germline CDR1 is LGHNA and CDR2 is YSLEER. V was pared by 3 bases and J by 2 bases, with 7 bases of the junction left unmatched. The CDR3 spells CASSQDWEGPYEQYF. The CDR3 DNA reads as TGCGCCAGCAGCCAGGACTGGGAGGGCCCCTACGAGCAGTACTTC.

This clone was counted once. The rearrangement links TRBV29-1 to TRBJ2-7, with 8 bases identical to TRBD1. CDR3 length: 13 residues. CDR1 SQVTM and CDR2 ANQGSEA come from the germline V gene. Unmatched junction bases numbered 5, after V lost 6 bases and J lost 1 base. The CDR3: CSVRGQGSYEQYF. CDR3 nucleotide sequence: TGCAGCGTGCGCGGACAGGGATCCTACGAGCAGTACTTC.

CDR3 in DNA: TGTGCCAGCAGCTTAGACAGGGGAAACACCATATATTTT. Translated, it gives CASSLDRGNTIYF. The chain joins TRBV7-2 to TRBJ1-3; a possible D gene is TRBD1 (5 bases). CDR3 length: 13 amino acids. Trimming took off 1 base at V and 4 bases at J, with 5 bases between the two ends. The germline V gene has CDR1 SGHTA and CDR2 FQGNSA.

This sequence joins TRBV30 and TRBJ2-5; TRBD2 matches 7 bases. V dropped 0 bases and J dropped 7; count of bases not matched to a gene: 8. The CDR3 covers 14 residues. Germline CDR1 GTSNPN, CDR2 SVGIG (reference sequence). The CDR3 region is CAWSVLGVAGTQYF. Here the CDR3 DNA reads TGTGCCTGGAGTGTGCTTGGGGTAGCGGGGACCCAGTACTTC.

This chain uses TRBV27 with TRBJ1-1, with D possibly being TRBD1 (5 bases). The germline V gene has CDR1 MNHEY and CDR2 SMNVEV (reference sequence). The CDR3 sequence is 17 residues long. Between the trimmed V and J ends, which lost 1 base and 0 bases, there was a span of 15 bases. The CDR3 region has the DNA TGTGCCAGCAGTTTATACAGCCGACAGTCCATGAACACTGAAGCTTTCTTT. Its protein is CASSLYSRQSMNTEAFF.